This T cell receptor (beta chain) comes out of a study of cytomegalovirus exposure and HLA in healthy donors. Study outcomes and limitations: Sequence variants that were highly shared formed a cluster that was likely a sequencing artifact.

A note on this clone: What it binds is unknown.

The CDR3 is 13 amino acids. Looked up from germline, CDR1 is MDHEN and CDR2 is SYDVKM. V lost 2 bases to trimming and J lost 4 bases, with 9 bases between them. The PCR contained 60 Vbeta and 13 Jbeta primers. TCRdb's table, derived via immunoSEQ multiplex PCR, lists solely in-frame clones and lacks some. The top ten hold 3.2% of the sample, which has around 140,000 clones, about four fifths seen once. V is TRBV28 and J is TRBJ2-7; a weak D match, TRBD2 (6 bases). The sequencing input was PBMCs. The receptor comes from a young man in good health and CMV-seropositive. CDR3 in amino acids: CASSLAGKYEQYF. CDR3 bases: TGTGCCAGCAGTTTAGCGGGAAAGTACGAGCAGTACTTC.